Below are 31 T cell receptor beta chains sequenced from a single sample in a study of T cells in localized non-small cell lung cancer (dated by TCRdb to the early 2020s). The library relied on the immunoSEQ multiplex PCR assay. Here the immuneACCESS table is served through TCRdb, limited to in-frame sequences with V and J called. Missing clones are a known gap in these copies; in checked studies unresolved V genes cover under half, and the rest lacks a known reason. The sample table records 25,000 to 30,000 clones; 65% to 85% of these occur just once. Jointly, the top ten make up approximately 5.7% of the sample. The sequencing here drew on peripheral blood mononuclear cells, taken before any cancer treatment. Receptors originate from a man aged 40 to 69 with stage III lung adenocarcinoma.

The chain combines TRBV28 with TRBJ1-2; D is ambiguous. V was clipped by 3 bases and J by 4 bases, with 12 bases between them. This CDR3 has 14 amino acids. Germline V gives CDR1 MDHEN, CDR2 SYDVKM. The CDR3 DNA reads as TGTGCCAGCAGTTTTAGCGATAGACCCTATGGCTACACCTTC. Protein: CASSFSDRPYGYTF.

This clone was seen a single time. This sequence joins TRBV30 and TRBJ2-1, with D possibly matching TRBD1 (6 bases). The germline gives CDR1 GTSNPN, CDR2 SVGIG (reference sequence). This CDR3 contains 14 residues. V was cut by 5 bases and J by 5 bases, with 16 bases left in between. CDR3 DNA sequence: TGTGCCTGGGCCGCGGACAGATCTAACAATGAGCAGTTCTTC. Amino acid sequence: CAWAADRSNNEQFF.

This clone is a singleton in its sample. The chain joins TRBV15 to TRBJ2-1; 14 bases are a match to TRBD2. The CDR3 is made up of 15 amino acids. The germline CDR1 and CDR2 sequences are LNHNV and YYDKDF (reference sequence). Trimming took 3 bases from V and 10 from J; bases not matched to a gene: 5. The CDR3 coding sequence is TGTGCCACCAGCAGCGGGACTAGCGGGAGCTCGGAGCAGTTCTTC. Translating gives CATSSGTSGSSEQFF.

This sequence joins TRBV9 and TRBJ2-3; 8 nucleotides align to TRBD1. This CDR3 contains 16 residues. Germline V gene sequence: CDR1 SGDLS, CDR2 YYNGEE. V lost 0 bases and J lost 4; bases outside the gene matches: 7. CDR3 protein: CASSVGQGALADTQYF. CDR3 DNA sequence: TGTGCCAGCAGCGTAGGGCAGGGGGCGCTGGCAGATACGCAGTATTTT.

This CDR3 is CASSLSVAREQYF. CDR3 nucleotides: TGTGCCAGCAGCCTCAGCGTCGCGCGCGAGCAGTACTTC. V usage is TRBV5-5 and J usage is TRBJ2-7; D not certain. Per the germline V gene, CDR1 is SGHKS and CDR2 is YYEKEE (reference sequence). Trimming cost V 4 bases and J 6 bases, with 14 bases left between them. This CDR3 spans 13 amino acids.

V is TRBV2 and J is TRBJ2-7, with 8 bases lining up with TRBD1. Germline CDR1 SNHLY, CDR2 FYNNEI. V lost 7 bases and J lost 5; bases outside the gene matches: 1. The CDR3 covers 11 residues. The CDR3 DNA sequence: TGTGCCAGCACAGGGGGCCACGAGCAGTACTTC. It specifies CASTGGHEQYF.

The rearrangement links TRBV2 to TRBJ1-6; no clear D. CDR1 is SNHLY and CDR2 is FYNNEI in the germline V gene. This CDR3 region has 12 residues. V was shortened by 10 bases and J by 10 bases, with 14 bases between the two germline ends. Here the CDR3 reads CATRVGSSPLHF. In DNA form, the CDR3 reads TGTGCCACCCGGGTGGGCTCCTCACCCCTCCACTTT.

The chain has TRBV5-1 and TRBJ2-7; a weak D match, TRBD1 (5 bases). This CDR3 region has 12 residues. V was clipped by 0 bases and J by 6 bases, with 7 bases between them. The germline CDR1 and CDR2 sequences are SGHRS and YFSETQ. CDR3 in DNA: TGCGCCAGCAGCTTGGCCAGGGTCGAGCAGTACGTC. Amino acid sequence: CASSLARVEQYV.

The CDR3 DNA is TGTGCCAGCACTTCCCCGGGCCGAAAAGAGCAGTACTTC. As protein: CASTSPGRKEQYF. The chain links TRBV28 to TRBJ2-7, with unresolved D. From germline, CDR1 is MDHEN and CDR2 SYDVKM. CDR3 length: 13 residues. The V end lost 7 bases, the J end lost 7 bases, and 17 bases lay between the germline ends.

The chain combines TRBV30 with TRBJ2-1; a possible D gene is TRBD2 (5 bases). This CDR3 spans 16 amino acids. Trimming removed 2 bases from V and 1 base from J, with 15 bases in between. Germline loops: CDR1 GTSNPN, CDR2 SVGIG (reference sequence). The chain's CDR3 is CAWSWTPTSSYNEQFF. The CDR3 DNA reads TGTGCCTGGAGTTGGACTCCTACCTCTTCCTACAATGAGCAGTTCTTC.

The chain carries TRBV27 and TRBJ1-4, with unresolved D. The CDR3 sequence is 14 residues long. In germline, CDR1 is MNHEY, CDR2 SMNVEV (reference sequence). V gave up 5 bases and J gave up 5 bases, with 12 bases separating them. In DNA form, the CDR3 reads TGTGCCAGCAGTCCCGCGGACCTGAATGAAAAACTGTTTTTT. Its protein product is CASSPADLNEKLFF.

This clone was observed a single time. The V and J genes are TRBV9 and TRBJ1-2; D is possibly TRBD1 (5 bases). CDR1 SGDLS and CDR2 YYNGEE come from the germline V gene. The V and J ends lost 2 bases and 4 bases respectively, with 12 bases between them. The CDR3 totals 14 residues. The CDR3 is CASSVEGQGYGYTF. The CDR3 nucleotides read TGTGCCAGCAGCGTGGAGGGGCAGGGCTATGGCTACACCTTC. Variable domain in full (rest from reference TRBV9 and TRBJ1-2): DSGVTQTPKHLITATGQRVTLRCSPRSGDLSVYWYQQSLDQGLQFLIQYYNGEERAKGNILERFSAQQFPDLHSELNLSSLELGDSALYFCASSVEGQGYGYTFGSGTRLTVV.

The V and J genes are TRBV5-1 and TRBJ2-7; TRBD1 matches 9 bases. The ends lost 4 bases at V and 3 bases at J; junction bases unmatched: 5. Germline V CDR1 and CDR2: SGHRS, YFSETQ. The CDR3 consists of 14 residues. CDR3 coding DNA: TGCGCCAGCAGCCTGGGGGGACAGGGCTACGAGCAGTACTTC. Translated: CASSLGGQGYEQYF. The full variable domain, rest sourced from reference TRBV5-1 and TRBJ2-7, is KAGVTQTPRYLIKTRGQQVTLSCSPISGHRSVSWYQQTPGQGLQFLFEYFSETQRNKGNFPGRFSGRQFSNSRSEMNVSTLELGDSALYLCASSLGGQGYEQYFGPGTRLTVT.

This chain uses TRBV9 with TRBJ1-6; 7 bases line up with TRBD1. With 3 bases clipped from V and 4 bases from J, the junction kept 4 bases outside the gene matches. CDR3 length: 15 residues. CDR1 and CDR2 from the germline V gene are SGDLS and YYNGEE. CDR3: CASSGQGTYNSPLHF. The CDR3 DNA follows: TGTGCCAGCAGCGGACAGGGCACGTATAATTCACCCCTCCACTTT.

The V call is TRBV2, the J call TRBJ1-5; a possible D gene is TRBD1 (5 bases). CDR3 size: 15 residues. V lost 4 bases, J lost 5 bases, and 15 bases lay in between. Germline CDR1 is SNHLY and CDR2 is FYNNEI. The CDR3 reads CASSAFGAAYQPQHF. CDR3 nucleotide sequence: TGTGCCAGCAGTGCCTTTGGGGCAGCTTATCAGCCCCAGCATTTT.

The rearrangement joins TRBV5-1 to TRBJ2-7, with a possible D match to TRBD1 (5 bases). CDR3 length: 15 amino acids. Trimming left V 2 bases short and J 3 bases short, with 15 bases between. The germline V gene has CDR1 SGHRS and CDR2 YFSETQ. CDR3 residues: CASSFFLGQGYEQYF. The CDR3 coding sequence is TGCGCCAGCAGCTTTTTTCTGGGCCAGGGCTACGAGCAGTACTTC. Combining the CDR3 with reference TRBV5-1 and TRBJ2-7 gives the whole variable domain KAGVTQTPRYLIKTRGQQVTLSCSPISGHRSVSWYQQTPGQGLQFLFEYFSETQRNKGNFPGRFSGRQFSNSRSEMNVSTLELGDSALYLCASSFFLGQGYEQYFGPGTRLTVT.

The rearrangement joins TRBV11-3 to TRBJ1-2; D call uncertain. V lost 0 bases to trimming and J lost 4 bases, with 6 bases between them. CDR3 length: 13 amino acids. Germline CDR1 is SGHNT and CDR2 is YENEEA. The CDR3 sequence: CASSLEGGYGYTF. The CDR3 DNA sequence: TGTGCCAGCAGCTTAGAAGGTGGCTATGGCTACACCTTC. Filled out from reference TRBV11-3 and TRBJ1-2, the complete variable domain reads EAGVVQSPRYKIIEKKQPVAFWCNPISGHNTLYWYLQNLGQGPELLIRYENEEAVDDSQLPKDRFSAERLKGVDSTLKIQPAELGDSAVYLCASSLEGGYGYTFGSGTRLTVV.

The chain has TRBV28 and TRBJ2-1; TRBD2 aligns across 8 bases. With 5 bases clipped from V and 7 bases from J, the junction kept 19 bases outside the gene matches. The V gene's germline CDR1 is MDHEN and CDR2 SYDVKM. This CDR3 is built from 18 residues. The CDR3 loop is CASSRPYKAGLVLNEQFF. For the CDR3, the DNA is TGTGCCAGCAGTAGGCCCTATAAAGCGGGACTAGTTCTGAATGAGCAGTTCTTC.

This clone turned up a few times. This chain joins TRBV6-1 and TRBJ1-5; possible D gene TRBD1, 6 bases. The CDR3 is made up of 14 amino acids. Between the trimmed V and J ends, which lost 7 bases and 4 bases, there was a span of 14 bases. From germline, CDR1 is MNHNS and CDR2 SASEGT. This chain's CDR3 is CASNTRTANQPQHF. In nucleotides, the CDR3 is TGTGCCAGCAATACTCGGACAGCAAATCAGCCCCAGCATTTT.

This chain connects TRBV19 to TRBJ2-1; possibly TRBD1 or TRBD2 for D (5 bases each). The CDR3 is 15 amino acids. Germline values: CDR1 LNHDA, CDR2 SQIVND (reference sequence). Trimming took off 5 bases at V and 0 bases at J, with 11 bases between the two ends. This CDR3 reads CASSFGASSYNEQFF. CDR3 nucleotides: TGTGCCAGTAGTTTCGGGGCTAGCTCCTACAATGAGCAGTTCTTC.

J is TRBJ2-1 and V is TRBV11-2, with D hard to call. V gave up 5 bases and J gave up 5 bases, with 16 bases separating them. Germline values: CDR1 SGHAT, CDR2 FQNNGV. The CDR3 spans 15 residues. CDR3 sequence reads: CASSRGPLGDNEQFF. The CDR3 nucleotides are TGTGCCAGCAGCCGCGGTCCCCTGGGTGACAATGAGCAGTTCTTC. The full variable domain, rest sourced from reference TRBV11-2 and TRBJ2-1, is EAGVAQSPRYKIIEKRQSVAFWCNPISGHATLYWYQQILGQGPKLLIQFQNNGVVDDSQLPKDRFSAERLKGVDSTLKIQPAKLEDSAVYLCASSRGPLGDNEQFFGPGTRLTVL.

The chain recombines TRBV5-1 with TRBJ2-1; 7 nucleotides agree with TRBD2. Germline trimming cut 1 base from V and 1 base from J; bases unmatched to any gene: 2. Germline V gene sequence: CDR1 SGHRS, CDR2 YFSETQ. There are 15 residues in the CDR3. CDR3 nucleotides: TGCGCCAGCAGCTTGTCGGGGGGTTCCTACAATGAGCAGTTCTTC. Translation gives CASSLSGGSYNEQFF.

The J gene is TRBJ1-4, the V gene TRBV28; TRBD1 is a possible D gene (5 bases). V was cut by 2 bases and J by 6 bases, with 10 bases left in between. The CDR3 sequence is 14 residues long. Looked up from germline, CDR1 is MDHEN and CDR2 is SYDVKM. The CDR3 reads CASSLRAGYEKLFF. The CDR3 bases are TGTGCCAGCAGTTTACGGGCAGGGTATGAAAAACTGTTTTTT.

This clone was counted a few times. This chain joins TRBV6-4 and TRBJ2-3; D is perhaps TRBD1 (6 bases). V gave up 3 bases and J gave up 1 base, with 11 bases separating them. The CDR3 is 15 amino acids. The germline gives CDR1 MRHNA, CDR2 SNTAGT. The chain's CDR3 is CASSEIAGGTDTQYF. The CDR3 DNA follows: TGTGCCAGCAGTGAGATTGCAGGGGGCACAGATACGCAGTATTTT.

For the CDR3, the DNA is TGCGCCAGCAGCTTGGACAGCGGATTTGCAACTAATGAAAAACTGTTTTTT. Amino acid sequence: CASSLDSGFATNEKLFF. This chain links TRBV5-1 with TRBJ1-4; D gene uncertain. Germline CDR1 SGHRS, CDR2 YFSETQ. Trimming cost V 0 bases and J 0 bases, with 12 bases left between them. The CDR3 has 17 residues.

In its sample, this clone ranks as medium-sized. V gene TRBV13 combines with J gene TRBJ2-7; D is unresolved. The germline V and J ends were trimmed by 0 bases and 6 bases, with 12 bases remaining between them. The CDR3 runs 14 residues. Germline loops: CDR1 PRHDT, CDR2 FYEKMQ (reference sequence). The CDR3 bases are TGTGCCAGCAGCTTAGGCGGGTCACCCCCCGAGCAGTACTTC. It specifies CASSLGGSPPEQYF.

This CDR3 reads CASSPGGSGSVTGELFF. The CDR3 DNA follows: TGTGCCAGCAGCCCGGGGGGTAGCGGGAGTGTCACCGGGGAGCTGTTTTTT. The chain carries TRBV5-4 and TRBJ2-2; 9 bases align to TRBD2. The CDR3 length is 17 residues. In germline, CDR1 is SGHNT, CDR2 YYREEE (reference sequence). Trimming cost V 4 bases and J 4 bases; bases outside gene matches: 11. Complete variable domain (other parts from reference TRBV5-4 and TRBJ2-2): ETGVTQSPTHLIKTRGQQVTLRCSSQSGHNTVSWYQQALGQGPQFIFQYYREEENGRGNFPPRFSGLQFPNYSSELNVNALELDDSALYLCASSPGGSGSVTGELFFGEGSRLTVL.

The CDR3 nucleotides are TGTGCCAGCAGCCCACCGGGACTTTTGAACACCGGGGAGCTGTTTTTT. As protein: CASSPPGLLNTGELFF. J is TRBJ2-2 and V is TRBV11-2, with D perhaps matching TRBD2 (6 bases). The V and J ends lost 5 bases and 1 base respectively, with 14 bases between them. Germline values: CDR1 SGHAT, CDR2 FQNNGV. The CDR3 length is 16 residues.

The V gene is TRBV11-2, the J gene TRBJ1-2; D may be TRBD1 (6 bases). This CDR3 comprises 14 residues. Germline CDR1 SGHAT, CDR2 FQNNGV. Between the trimmed V and J ends, which lost 5 bases and 4 bases, there was a span of 14 bases. CDR3 region: CASSPSGGPYGYTF. CDR3 bases: TGTGCCAGCAGCCCCAGTGGGGGGCCCTATGGCTACACCTTC.

The rearrangement links TRBV11-2 to TRBJ1-1; tentative D call: TRBD1 (5 bases). Germline V gene sequence: CDR1 SGHAT, CDR2 FQNNGV. V dropped 1 base and J dropped 1 base, with 13 bases sitting between them. The CDR3 is 16 amino acids. The CDR3: CASSLVMGVANTEAFF. The CDR3 nucleotides read TGTGCCAGCAGCTTAGTGATGGGGGTGGCGAACACTGAAGCTTTCTTT.

The chain is built from TRBV7-9 and TRBJ2-3, with D possibly being TRBD2 (5 bases). Germline V lookup: CDR1 SEHNR, CDR2 FQNEAQ (reference sequence). Deletions cut 3 bases from V and 4 bases from J, with 14 bases between. The CDR3 runs 15 residues. The CDR3 sequence is CASSLGFGEADTQYF. The CDR3 region has the DNA TGTGCCAGCAGCTTGGGGTTCGGGGAAGCAGATACGCAGTATTTT.